This T cell receptor beta chain was sequenced in a study of vaccination and CD4 T cells after COVID-19. The treatment: approximately nine-day PBMC culture with coronavirus spike peptide pools or control peptides (ViraFEST assay). Replacement of half the medium with fresh IL-2 medium took place on days 3 and 7. Following a culture period (around eleven days), negative selection was used to isolate CD4+ T cells. This clonotype appeared a single time. No antigen is known for it. The CDR3 is 13 amino acids. V lost 6 bases and J lost 6, with 15 bases in between. CDR1 and CDR2 (germline): MNHEY, SMNVEV (reference sequence). Once obtained from cultured CD4+ T cells, the DNA was sequenced using the Oncomine TCR Beta short-read assay. TCRdb re-derived calls from the PCR reads in MiXCR, one entry per CDR3 protein. Of more than 14,000 distinct CDR3 sequences listed, approximately 40% were seen once; the top ten hold about 8.1%.

Sequences were obtained from CD4+ T cells from blood, cultured in vitro. The TCR sequence derives from a human donor who had recovered from COVID-19. The rearrangement links TRBV27 to TRBJ2-7; D perhaps matches TRBD2 (5 bases). The CDR3 DNA is TGTGCCAGCAGCAGGATTTCAGAGGGCGAGCAGTACTTC. It is translated as CASSRISEGEQYF.